This T cell receptor beta chain came from a study of blood T cell repertoires in COVID-19. The CDR3 loop spans 13 amino acids. Germline loops: CDR1 KGHSH, CDR2 LQKENI. Trimming cost V 1 base and J 6 bases, with 9 bases left between them. Produced via immunoSEQ multiplex PCR; TCRdb's table is partial and in-frame only. Among under 150,000 clones listed, around 88% were seen once. Enrollees, roughly 18 to 95 years old, lived in some 24 US areas. The sequence was collected from a woman between 45 and 65 years old who had recovered from COVID-19. The source material was PBMCs or T cells enriched from blood (not recorded which). The J gene is TRBJ1-2, the V gene TRBV18; possibly TRBD1 for D (5 bases). CDR3 in amino acids: CASSPLRGDGYTF. As DNA, the CDR3 is TGTGCCAGCTCACCACTTCGGGGGGATGGCTACACCTTC.